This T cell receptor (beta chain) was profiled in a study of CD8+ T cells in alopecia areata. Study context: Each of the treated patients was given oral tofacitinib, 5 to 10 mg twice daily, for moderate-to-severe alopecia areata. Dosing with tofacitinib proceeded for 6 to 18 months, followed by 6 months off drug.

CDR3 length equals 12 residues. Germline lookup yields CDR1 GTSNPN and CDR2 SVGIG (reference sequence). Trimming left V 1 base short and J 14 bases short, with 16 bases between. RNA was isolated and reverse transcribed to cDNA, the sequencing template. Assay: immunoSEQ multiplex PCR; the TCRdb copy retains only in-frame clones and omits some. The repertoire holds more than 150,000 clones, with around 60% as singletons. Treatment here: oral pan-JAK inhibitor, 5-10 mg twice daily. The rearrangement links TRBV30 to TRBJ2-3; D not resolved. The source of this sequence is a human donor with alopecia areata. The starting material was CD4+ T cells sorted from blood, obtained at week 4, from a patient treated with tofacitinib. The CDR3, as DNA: TGTGCCTGGAGTGGTATATACAAACGGCTGTATTTT. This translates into CAWSGIYKRLYF. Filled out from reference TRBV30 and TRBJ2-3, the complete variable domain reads SQTIHQWPATLVQPVGSPLSLECTVEGTSNPNLYWYRQAAGRGLQLLFYSVGIGQISSEVPQNLSASRPQDRQFILSSKKLLLSDSGFYLCAWSGIYKRLYFGPGTRLTVL.